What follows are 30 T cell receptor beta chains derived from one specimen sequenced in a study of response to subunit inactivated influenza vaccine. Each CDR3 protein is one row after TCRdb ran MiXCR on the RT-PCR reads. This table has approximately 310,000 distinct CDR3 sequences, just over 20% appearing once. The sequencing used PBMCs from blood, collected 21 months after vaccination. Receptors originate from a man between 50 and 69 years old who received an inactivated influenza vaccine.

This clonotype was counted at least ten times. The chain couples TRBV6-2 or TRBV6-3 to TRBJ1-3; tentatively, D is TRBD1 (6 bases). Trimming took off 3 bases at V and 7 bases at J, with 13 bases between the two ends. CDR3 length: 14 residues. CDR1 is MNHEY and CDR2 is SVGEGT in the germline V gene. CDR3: CASSYTGARNTIYF. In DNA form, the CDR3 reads TGTGCCAGCAGTTATACGGGGGCAAGGAACACCATATATTTT.

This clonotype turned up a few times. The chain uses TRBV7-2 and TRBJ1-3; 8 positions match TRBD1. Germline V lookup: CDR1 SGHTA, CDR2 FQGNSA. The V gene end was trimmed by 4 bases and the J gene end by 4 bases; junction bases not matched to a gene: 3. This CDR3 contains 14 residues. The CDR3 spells CASSSRGQGNTIYF. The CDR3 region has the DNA TGTGCCAGCAGCTCCAGGGGGCAGGGAAACACCATATATTTT.

CDR3 in amino acids: CASRGREPTSYNEQFF. The CDR3 coding sequence is TGTGCCAGCAGGGGAAGGGAACCTACATCCTACAATGAGCAGTTCTTC. V gene TRBV6-1 combines with J gene TRBJ2-1; the D is unclear. V shed 6 bases and J shed 1 base, with 16 bases lying between them. The V gene's germline CDR1 is MNHNS and CDR2 SASEGT. This CDR3 spans 16 amino acids.

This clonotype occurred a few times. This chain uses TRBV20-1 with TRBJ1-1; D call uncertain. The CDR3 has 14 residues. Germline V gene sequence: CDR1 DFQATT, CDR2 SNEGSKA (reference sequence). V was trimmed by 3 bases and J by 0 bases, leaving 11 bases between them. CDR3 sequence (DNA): TGCAGTGCTAGTTCGGGTCACCTGAACACTGAAGCTTTCTTT. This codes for CSASSGHLNTEAFF.

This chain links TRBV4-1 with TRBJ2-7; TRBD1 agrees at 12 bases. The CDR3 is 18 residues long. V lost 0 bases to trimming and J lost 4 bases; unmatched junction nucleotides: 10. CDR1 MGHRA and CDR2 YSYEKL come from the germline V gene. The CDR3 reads CASSQDRDRGLSGYEQYF. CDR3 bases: TGCGCCAGCAGCCAAGATAGGGACAGGGGGCTTTCGGGGTACGAGCAGTACTTC.

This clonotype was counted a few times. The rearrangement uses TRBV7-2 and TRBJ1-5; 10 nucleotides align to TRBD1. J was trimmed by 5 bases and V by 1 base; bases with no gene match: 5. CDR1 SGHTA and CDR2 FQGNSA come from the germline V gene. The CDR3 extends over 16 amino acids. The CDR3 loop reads CASSLGGGQGYQPQHF. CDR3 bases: TGTGCCAGCAGCTTAGGGGGGGGACAGGGGTATCAGCCCCAGCATTTT.

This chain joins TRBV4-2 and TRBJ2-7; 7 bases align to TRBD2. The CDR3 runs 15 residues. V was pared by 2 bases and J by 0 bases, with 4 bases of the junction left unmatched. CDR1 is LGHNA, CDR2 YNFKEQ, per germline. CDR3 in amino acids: CASSQNSGASYEQYF. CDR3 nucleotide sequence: TGTGCCAGCAGCCAAAACAGCGGGGCCTCCTACGAGCAGTACTTC.

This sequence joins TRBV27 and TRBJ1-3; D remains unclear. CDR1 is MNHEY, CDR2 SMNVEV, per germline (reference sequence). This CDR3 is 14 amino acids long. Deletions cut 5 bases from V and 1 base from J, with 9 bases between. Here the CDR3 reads CASSPNGSGNTIYF. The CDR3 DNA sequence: TGTGCCAGCAGTCCCAACGGATCTGGAAACACCATATATTTT.

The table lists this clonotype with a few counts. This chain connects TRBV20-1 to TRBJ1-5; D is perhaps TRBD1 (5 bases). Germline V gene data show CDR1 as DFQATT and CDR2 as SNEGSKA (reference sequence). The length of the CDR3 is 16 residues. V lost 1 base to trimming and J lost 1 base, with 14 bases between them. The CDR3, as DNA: TGCAGTGCTAGAGTGGGGTTCGGACACAGCAATCAGCCCCAGCATTTT. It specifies CSARVGFGHSNQPQHF.

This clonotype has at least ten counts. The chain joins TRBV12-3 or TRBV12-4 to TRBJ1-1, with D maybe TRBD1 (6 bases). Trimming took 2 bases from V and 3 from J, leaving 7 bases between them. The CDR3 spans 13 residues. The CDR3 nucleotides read TGTGCCAGCAGTTTATCAGGGGACACTGAAGCTTTCTTT. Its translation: CASSLSGDTEAFF.

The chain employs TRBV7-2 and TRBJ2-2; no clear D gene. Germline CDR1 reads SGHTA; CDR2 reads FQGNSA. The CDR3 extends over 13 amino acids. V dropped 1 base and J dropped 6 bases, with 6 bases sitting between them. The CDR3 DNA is TGTGCCAGCAGCTTAGGTCAAGCCGGGGAGCTGTTTTTT. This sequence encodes CASSLGQAGELFF.

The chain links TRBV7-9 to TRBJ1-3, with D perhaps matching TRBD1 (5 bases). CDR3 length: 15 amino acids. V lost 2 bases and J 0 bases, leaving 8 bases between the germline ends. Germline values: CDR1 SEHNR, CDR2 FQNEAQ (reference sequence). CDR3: CASSLMGDSGNTIYF. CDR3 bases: TGTGCCAGCAGCTTAATGGGGGACTCTGGAAACACCATATATTTT.

CDR3 amino acids: CASNIGQGNYGYTF. The DNA for the CDR3 is TGTGCCAGCAACATTGGACAGGGGAACTATGGCTACACCTTC. V is TRBV6-2 or TRBV6-3 and J is TRBJ1-2; 9 bases are shared with TRBD1. V was clipped by 7 bases and J by 2 bases; unmatched bases: 5. This CDR3 is built from 14 residues. CDR1 and CDR2 (germline): MNHEY, SVGEGT.

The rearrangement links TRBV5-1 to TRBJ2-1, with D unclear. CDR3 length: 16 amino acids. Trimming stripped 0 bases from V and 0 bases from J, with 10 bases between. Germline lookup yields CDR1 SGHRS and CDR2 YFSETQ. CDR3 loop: CASSLVGSASYNEQFF. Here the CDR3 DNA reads TGCGCCAGCAGCTTGGTAGGGTCAGCCTCCTACAATGAGCAGTTCTTC.

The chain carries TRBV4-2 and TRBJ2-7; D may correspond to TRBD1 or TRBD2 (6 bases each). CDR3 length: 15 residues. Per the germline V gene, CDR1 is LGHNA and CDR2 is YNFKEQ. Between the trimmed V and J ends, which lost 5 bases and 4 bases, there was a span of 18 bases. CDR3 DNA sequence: TGTGCCAGCAGCGCAAGGGGGGCCAGGGCTTACGAGCAGTACTTC. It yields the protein CASSARGARAYEQYF.

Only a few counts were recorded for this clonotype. The CDR3, as DNA: TGCAGTGCTAGAGATCTACAGGGGGCATCTCAGCCCCAGCATTTT. Translating it yields CSARDLQGASQPQHF. The V call is TRBV20-1, the J call TRBJ1-5; 9 positions match TRBD1. Germline V gene sequence: CDR1 DFQATT, CDR2 SNEGSKA (reference sequence). The J segment lost 6 bases and the V segment lost 0 bases, leaving 6 bases of the junction unmatched. This CDR3 spans 15 amino acids.

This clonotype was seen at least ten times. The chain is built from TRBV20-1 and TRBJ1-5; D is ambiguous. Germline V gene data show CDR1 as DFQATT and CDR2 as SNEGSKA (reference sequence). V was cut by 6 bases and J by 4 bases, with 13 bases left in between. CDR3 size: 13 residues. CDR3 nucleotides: TGCAGTGCAGGCTTAAGGGCGAATCAGCCCCAGCATTTT. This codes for CSAGLRANQPQHF.

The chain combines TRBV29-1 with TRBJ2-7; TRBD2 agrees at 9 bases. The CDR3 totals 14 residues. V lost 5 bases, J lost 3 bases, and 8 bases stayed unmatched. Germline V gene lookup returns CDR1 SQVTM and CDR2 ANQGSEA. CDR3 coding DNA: TGCAGCGTTATTGGTAGCGGGAGAAGCTACGAGCAGTACTTC. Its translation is CSVIGSGRSYEQYF.

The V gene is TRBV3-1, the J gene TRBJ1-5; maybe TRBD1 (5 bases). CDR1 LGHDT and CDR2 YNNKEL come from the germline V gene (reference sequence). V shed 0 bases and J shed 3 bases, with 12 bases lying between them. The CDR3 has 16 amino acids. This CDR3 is CASSQDWAGDNQPQHF. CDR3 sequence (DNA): TGTGCCAGCAGCCAAGATTGGGCGGGGGACAATCAGCCCCAGCATTTT. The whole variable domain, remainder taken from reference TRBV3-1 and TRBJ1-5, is DTAVSQTPKYLVTQMGNDKSIKCEQNLGHDTMYWYKQDSKKFLKIMFSYNNKELIINETVPNRFSPKSPDKAHLNLHINSLELGDSAVYFCASSQDWAGDNQPQHFGDGTRLSIL.

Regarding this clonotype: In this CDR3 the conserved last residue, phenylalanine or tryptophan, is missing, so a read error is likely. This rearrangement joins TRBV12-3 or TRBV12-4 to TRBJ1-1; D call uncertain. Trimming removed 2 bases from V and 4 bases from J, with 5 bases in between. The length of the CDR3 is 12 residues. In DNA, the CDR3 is TGTGCCAGCAGTTTATCCTTCACTGAAGCTTTCTCT. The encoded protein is CASSLSFTEAFS.

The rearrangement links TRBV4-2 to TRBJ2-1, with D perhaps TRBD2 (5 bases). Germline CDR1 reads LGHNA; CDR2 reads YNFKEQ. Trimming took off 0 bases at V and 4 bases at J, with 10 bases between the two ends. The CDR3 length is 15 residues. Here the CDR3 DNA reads TGTGCCAGCAGCCAAGAGCGGGCGTCTTACAATGAGCAGTTCTTC. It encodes CASSQERASYNEQFF.

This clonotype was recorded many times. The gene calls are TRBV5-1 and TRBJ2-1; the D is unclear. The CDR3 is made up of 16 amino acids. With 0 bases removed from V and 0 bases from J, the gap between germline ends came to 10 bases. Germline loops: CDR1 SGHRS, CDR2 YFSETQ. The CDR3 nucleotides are TGCGCCAGCAGCTTGGAGGCTGCCAGCTCCTACAATGAGCAGTTCTTC. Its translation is CASSLEAASSYNEQFF.

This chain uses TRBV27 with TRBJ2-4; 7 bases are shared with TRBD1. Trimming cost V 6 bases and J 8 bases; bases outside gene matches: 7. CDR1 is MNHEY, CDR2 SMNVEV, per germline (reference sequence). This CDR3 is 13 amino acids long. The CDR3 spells CASSQYRGDIQYF. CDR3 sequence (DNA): TGTGCCAGCAGCCAATACAGGGGTGACATTCAGTACTTC.

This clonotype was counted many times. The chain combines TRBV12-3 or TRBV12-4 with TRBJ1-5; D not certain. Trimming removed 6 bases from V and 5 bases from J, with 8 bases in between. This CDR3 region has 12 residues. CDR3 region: CASSNTDQPQHF. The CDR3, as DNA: TGTGCCAGCAGCAACACAGATCAGCCCCAGCATTTT.

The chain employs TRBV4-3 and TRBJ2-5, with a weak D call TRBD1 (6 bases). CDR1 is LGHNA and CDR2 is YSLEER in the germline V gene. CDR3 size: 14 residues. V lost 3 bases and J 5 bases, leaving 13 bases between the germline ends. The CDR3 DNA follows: TGCGCCAGCAGCCAGGATTACAGGGCGGAGACCCAGTACTTC. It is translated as CASSQDYRAETQYF.

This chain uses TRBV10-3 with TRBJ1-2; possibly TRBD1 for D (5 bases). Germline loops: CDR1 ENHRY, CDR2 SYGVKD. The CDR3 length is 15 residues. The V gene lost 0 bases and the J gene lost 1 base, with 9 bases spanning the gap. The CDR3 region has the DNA TGTGCCATCAGTGAGTCAGCAGGGTTTAACTATGGCTACACCTTC. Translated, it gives CAISESAGFNYGYTF.

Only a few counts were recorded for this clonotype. The CDR3, as DNA: TGTGCCAGCAGCTCCCGGACAGGGTTTTATGGCTACACCTTC. Encoded protein: CASSSRTGFYGYTF. The chain couples TRBV7-9 to TRBJ1-2; 8 bases match TRBD1. J gave up 5 bases and V 4 bases, and 6 bases lay outside the gene matches. This CDR3 comprises 14 residues. CDR1 SEHNR and CDR2 FQNEAQ come from the germline V gene (reference sequence). The variable domain in full, completed from reference TRBV7-9 and TRBJ1-2, reads DTGVSQNPRHKITKRGQNVTFRCDPISEHNRLYWYRQTLGQGPEFLTYFQNEAQLEKSRLLSDRFSAERPKGSFSTLEIQRTEQGDSAMYLCASSSRTGFYGYTFGSGTRLTVV.

CDR3 amino acids: CASTRADMNTEAFF. DNA of the CDR3: TGTGCCAGCACCCGGGCGGACATGAACACTGAAGCTTTCTTT. The chain uses TRBV9 and TRBJ1-1, with D perhaps matching TRBD1 (5 bases). CDR1 is SGDLS and CDR2 is YYNGEE in the germline V gene. V gave up 6 bases and J gave up 0 bases, with 12 bases separating them. CDR3 size: 14 residues.

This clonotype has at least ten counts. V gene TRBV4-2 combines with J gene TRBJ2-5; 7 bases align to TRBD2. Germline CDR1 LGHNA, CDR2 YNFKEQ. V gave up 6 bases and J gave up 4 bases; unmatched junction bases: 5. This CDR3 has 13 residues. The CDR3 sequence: CASSPGEGETQYF. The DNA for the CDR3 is TGTGCCAGCAGTCCCGGGGAGGGAGAGACCCAGTACTTC.

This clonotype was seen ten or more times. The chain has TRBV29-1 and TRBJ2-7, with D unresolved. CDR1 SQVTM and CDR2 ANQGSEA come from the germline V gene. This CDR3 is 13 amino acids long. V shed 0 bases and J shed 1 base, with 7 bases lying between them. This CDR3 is CSVEDWLSYEQYF. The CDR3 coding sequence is TGCAGCGTTGAAGATTGGCTTTCCTACGAGCAGTACTTC.